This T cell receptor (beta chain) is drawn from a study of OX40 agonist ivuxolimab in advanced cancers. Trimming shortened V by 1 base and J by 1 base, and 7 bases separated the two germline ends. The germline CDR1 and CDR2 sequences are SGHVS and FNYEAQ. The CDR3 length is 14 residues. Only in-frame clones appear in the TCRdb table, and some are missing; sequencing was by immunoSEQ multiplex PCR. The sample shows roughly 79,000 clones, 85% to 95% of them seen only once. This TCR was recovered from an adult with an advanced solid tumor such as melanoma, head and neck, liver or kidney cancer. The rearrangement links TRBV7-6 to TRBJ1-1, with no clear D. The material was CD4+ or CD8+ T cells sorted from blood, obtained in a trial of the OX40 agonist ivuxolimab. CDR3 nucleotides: TGTGCCAGCAGCTTAGGGGCAGAGAACACTGAAGCTTTCTTT. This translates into CASSLGAENTEAFF.